Sequencing of this T cell receptor (beta chain) was carried out in a study of T-cell reconstitution after alpha-beta-depleted transplantation in children. Germline V lookup: CDR1 SGHAT, CDR2 FQDESV (reference sequence). The junction had 4 bases not matched to a gene; V was cut back by 4 bases and J by 7 bases. The CDR3 sequence is 13 residues long. This clonotype was seen many times. The library targeted TCRbeta and was prepared with unique molecular identifiers. MiXCR, applied by TCRdb to the PCR reads, yields one record per CDR3 protein. The sample consists of 200,000 to 300,000 distinct CDR3 sequences, 12% of them appearing once.

This sequence joins TRBV11-1 and TRBJ1-5; TRBD1 matches 7 bases. The material was PBMCs from the stem cell graft donor, obtained from the stem cell graft. The sequence derives from a human donor who donated a stem cell graft to a child with acute lymphoblastic leukemia. This chain's CDR3 is CASSSDRMQPQHF. In DNA form, the CDR3 reads TGTGCCAGCAGCTCGGACAGGATGCAGCCCCAGCATTTT.